This TCR beta chain was captured in a study of T cells in localized non-small cell lung cancer. Sequencing was performed with immunoSEQ multiplex PCR; in TCRdb, only in-frame clones are kept and a portion is missing. Here the sample spans thousands of clones, approximately 24% being singletons. Germline lookup yields CDR1 GTSNPN and CDR2 SVGIG (reference sequence). The CDR3 consists of 14 residues. V was pared by 4 bases and J by 2 bases, with 12 bases between. Study results and limitations: The tumor had only one region sequenced, so heterogeneity remains possible. Uninvolved adjacent lung had higher T cell clonality than tumor and all other tissues. Patients showing higher blood T cell density tended to see longer overall survival.

This clone was observed a handful of times. Its antigen is not identified. This TCR was recovered from a woman aged 40-69 years with stage II lung adenocarcinoma. Material: lung tumor tissue, obtained before any cancer treatment. This chain joins TRBV30 and TRBJ1-3, with no clear D. In nucleotides, the CDR3 is TGTGCCTGGACTCCCGGGTCCCCTGGAAACACCATATATTTT. It codes for CAWTPGSPGNTIYF.